This entry features one T cell receptor (beta chain) sequence. These data belong to a study of shared clonotypes between healthy human individuals. Some clones are missing from TCRdb's copy, which holds only in-frame ones; the method was immunoSEQ multiplex PCR. Of approximately 470,000 clones in the sample, roughly 80% were seen once. This CDR3 contains 13 residues. Between the trimmed V and J ends, which lost 1 base and 4 bases, there was a span of 8 bases. In germline, CDR1 is MGHRA, CDR2 YSYEKL. Sequenced material: PBMCs. This chain uses TRBV4-1 with TRBJ2-7; no firm D call. This TCR came from a woman in her thirties or forties in good health. Some clones in this sample may be carry-over from other donors' samples. Here the CDR3 DNA reads TGCGCCAGCAGCCAAGCGGTGGGGTACGAGCAGTACTTC. Translation: CASSQAVGYEQYF.